Listed here are 17 T cell receptor beta chains from one sample, sequenced in a study of Graves' ophthalmopathy and Graves' hyperthyroidism. The TCR beta CDR3 regions underwent amplification from RNA transcripts. First-round RT-PCR used HTBI primers; second-round multiplex PCR followed. TCRdb redid the calling of the multiplex PCR reads with MiXCR, one entry per CDR3 protein. Found here are around 340,000 distinct CDR3 sequences, roughly a sixth of them singletons; the top ten hold 10% to 15%. Sequenced sample: peripheral blood. Receptor source: an adult man with Graves' ophthalmopathy.

This clonotype appeared many times. The chain recombines TRBV7-2 with TRBJ1-1, with 8 bases matching TRBD1. The CDR3 loop spans 15 amino acids. Germline V lookup: CDR1 SGHTA, CDR2 FQGNSA. V lost 5 bases and J lost 5; bases outside the gene matches: 10. The CDR3 loop reads CASSVLRGRDTEAFF. The CDR3 DNA reads TGTGCCAGCAGCGTACTCAGGGGGCGCGATACTGAAGCTTTCTTT.

This clonotype was recorded at least ten times. This sequence joins TRBV11-2 and TRBJ2-5; D is tentatively TRBD1 or TRBD2 (6 bases each). The V gene's germline CDR1 is SGHAT and CDR2 FQNNGV. The CDR3 totals 17 residues. V was cut by 8 bases and J by 7 bases, with 29 bases left in between. The CDR3 sequence is CASQPRGAGAGVGTQYF. The CDR3 DNA is TGTGCCAGCCAACCGCGCGGGGCAGGGGCAGGGGTTGGGACCCAGTACTTC.

This clonotype was seen repeatedly, ten times or more. The CDR3 sequence is CASSETGQGSTEAFF. CDR3 nucleotide sequence: TGCGCCAGCAGCGAAACGGGACAGGGGAGCACTGAAGCTTTCTTT. The V call is TRBV5-1, the J call TRBJ1-1, with 10 bases identical to TRBD1. J was trimmed by 4 bases and V by 4 bases; bases with no gene match: 7. CDR1 SGHRS and CDR2 YFSETQ come from the germline V gene. The CDR3 is 15 amino acids.

This clonotype was counted once. V usage is TRBV6-1 and J usage is TRBJ2-5; D may correspond to TRBD1 or TRBD2 (5 bases each). Germline CDR1 MNHNS, CDR2 SASEGT. V lost 6 bases and J 2 bases, leaving 13 bases between the germline ends. The CDR3 contains 14 residues. The CDR3 sequence: CASRDGTGQETQYF. The CDR3 coding sequence is TGTGCCAGCAGGGACGGGACGGGACAAGAGACCCAGTACTTC.

The table lists this clonotype with many counts. This sequence joins TRBV27 and TRBJ1-5; the match to TRBD1 covers 8 bases. The CDR3 has 14 amino acids. Germline trimming cut 8 bases from V and 2 bases from J; bases unmatched to any gene: 5. CDR1 is MNHEY and CDR2 is SMNVEV in the germline V gene (reference sequence). CDR3 in amino acids: CASRQGARNQPQHF. The CDR3 DNA reads as TGTGCCAGCCGTCAGGGGGCTCGCAATCAGCCCCAGCATTTT.

This clonotype has at least ten counts. This chain uses TRBV7-2 with TRBJ2-5; perhaps TRBD1 as D (6 bases). CDR3 size: 13 residues. The germline gives CDR1 SGHTA, CDR2 FQGNSA. Trimming removed 3 bases from V and 5 bases from J, with 10 bases in between. The CDR3 reads CASSFSGAETQYF. CDR3 sequence (DNA): TGTGCCAGCAGCTTCTCAGGGGCTGAGACCCAGTACTTC. The full variable domain, rest sourced from reference TRBV7-2 and TRBJ2-5, is GAGVSQSPSNKVTEKGKDVELRCDPISGHTALYWYRQSLGQGLEFLIYFQGNSAPDKSGLPSDRFSAERTGGSVSTLTIQRTQQEDSAVYLCASSFSGAETQYFGPGTRLLVL.

This clonotype was seen at least ten times. The chain joins TRBV4-1 to TRBJ1-1; 9 bases align to TRBD1. The length of the CDR3 is 14 residues. The J segment lost 4 bases and the V segment lost 3 bases, leaving 3 bases of the junction unmatched. The germline CDR1 and CDR2 sequences are MGHRA and YSYEKL. CDR3 coding DNA: TGCGCCAGCAGCCAGCGGGACAGGGCCACTGAAGCTTTCTTT. Protein: CASSQRDRATEAFF.

This clonotype was counted a few times. The chain uses TRBV11-2 and TRBJ1-5; D not certain. The CDR3 loop spans 12 amino acids. Per germline, CDR1 SGHAT and CDR2 FQNNGV. V was trimmed by 2 bases and J by 10 bases, leaving 9 bases between them. For the CDR3, the DNA is TGTGCCAGCAGCTTACGGGCCGGCCCCCAGCATTTT. Translating gives CASSLRAGPQHF.

This clonotype was counted at least ten times. This sequence joins TRBV10-3 and TRBJ1-2; 7 nucleotides align to TRBD1. Per the germline V gene, CDR1 is ENHRY and CDR2 is SYGVKD. The CDR3 extends over 13 amino acids. Trimming at V came to 8 bases and at J to 2 bases, leaving 5 bases not matched to a gene. The CDR3 sequence: CAIAGTENYGYTF. The CDR3 DNA sequence: TGTGCCATCGCGGGGACAGAAAACTATGGCTACACCTTC.

This clonotype occurred once. The chain has TRBV30 and TRBJ2-7, with TRBD2 matching over 8 bases. The CDR3 contains 14 residues. The V gene end was trimmed by 3 bases and the J gene end by 0 bases; junction bases not matched to a gene: 4. Germline CDR1 GTSNPN, CDR2 SVGIG (reference sequence). CDR3 in amino acids: CAWRAGGLSYEQYF. The CDR3 coding sequence is TGTGCCTGGAGGGCGGGAGGCCTCTCCTACGAGCAGTACTTC.

This chain joins TRBV12-3 or TRBV12-4 and TRBJ2-7; D remains unclear. The CDR3 is 13 residues long. Between the trimmed V and J ends, which lost 7 bases and 3 bases, there was a span of 13 bases. As DNA, the CDR3 is TGTGCCAGCACCCCGGGCGAAGTCTACGAGCAGTACTTC. Protein product: CASTPGEVYEQYF.

This clonotype was detected ten times or more. The conserved final phenylalanine or tryptophan is absent from the CDR3, which likely points to a read error. The V call is TRBV28, the J call TRBJ2-5; 10 positions agree with TRBD1. The CDR3 totals 15 residues. The V gene end was trimmed by 3 bases and the J gene end by 3 bases; junction bases not matched to a gene: 4. Germline assignment: CDR1 MDHEN and CDR2 SYDVKM. The CDR3 DNA is TGTGCCAGCAGTTTCTGGGACAGGGGAAAAGAGACCCAGTACCTC. Amino acids: CASSFWDRGKETQYL.

This clonotype was detected many times. This rearrangement joins TRBV7-9 to TRBJ1-3; the D is unclear. Germline loops: CDR1 SEHNR, CDR2 FQNEAQ (reference sequence). CDR3 size: 15 residues. V dropped 2 bases and J dropped 1 base, with 9 bases sitting between them. CDR3 DNA: TGTGCCAGCAGCTTACCCGGGGTGTCTGGAAACACCATATATTTT. This codes for CASSLPGVSGNTIYF.

This clonotype was counted at least ten times. A much larger clone lies one base from this, so it may be a read error. CDR3 amino acids: CASSLIPPGHPYNEQFF. CDR3 DNA sequence: TGTGCCAGCAGCTTAATCCCCCCCGGACACCCCTACAATGAGCAGTTCTTC. The rearrangement links TRBV7-3 to TRBJ2-1, with D perhaps matching TRBD1 (5 bases). V dropped 1 base and J dropped 2 bases, with 15 bases sitting between them. The CDR3 is 17 amino acids. Germline CDR1 reads SGHTA; CDR2 reads FQGTGA.

This clonotype was seen repeatedly, ten times or more. This chain links TRBV2 with TRBJ2-5; 9 nucleotides line up with TRBD2. The CDR3 covers 16 residues. Germline V lookup: CDR1 SNHLY, CDR2 FYNNEI. V trimming: 7 bases; J trimming: 2 bases; junction bases outside the gene matches: 11. This CDR3 reads CASNLWAGGIQETQYF. The CDR3 DNA reads TGTGCCAGCAATCTTTGGGCGGGGGGGATTCAAGAGACCCAGTACTTC.

The rearrangement uses TRBV12-3 or TRBV12-4 and TRBJ1-5; D is perhaps TRBD1 (5 bases). The CDR3 extends over 13 amino acids. Deletions cut 3 bases from V and 6 bases from J, with 9 bases between. The CDR3: CASSFSGGQPQHF. In DNA form, the CDR3 reads TGTGCCAGCAGTTTTTCGGGGGGTCAGCCCCAGCATTTT.

This clonotype has ten or more counts. The V gene is TRBV6-1, the J gene TRBJ1-2; TRBD1 aligns across 12 bases. The germline gives CDR1 MNHNS, CDR2 SASEGT. Germline trimming cut 6 bases from V and 7 bases from J; bases unmatched to any gene: 9. This CDR3 contains 15 residues. The CDR3 reads CASSQGDRGRVGYTF. In DNA, the CDR3 is TGTGCCAGCAGCCAAGGGGACAGGGGGCGGGTTGGCTACACCTTC.